The T cell receptor beta chain described here comes from a study of shared clonotypes between healthy human individuals. Overall study results and limits: The expectation was that sequencing depth would affect clonotype sharing among donors.

In the sorted-subset replicate PCRs, 200 ng DNA, 25,000 to 35,000 T cell genomes, was used. Using immunoSEQ multiplex PCR, the repertoire was profiled, and TCRdb retains in-frame clones only, with some absent. Of around 2.3 million clones in the sample, nearly 97% were seen once. Germline CDR1 is MNHEY and CDR2 is SVGAGI. The CDR3 spans 13 residues. The V and J ends lost 6 bases and 10 bases respectively, with 13 bases between them. Notes on this clone: Its target is unknown.

Sequencing was done on a sample of naive CD4+ T cells sorted from blood. Subset here: CD45RA+ positively selected. This receptor was identified in a man aged 18 to 29 in good health. The chain joins TRBV6-5 to TRBJ1-6; D may be TRBD1 (5 bases). Here the CDR3 reads CASRPGQNSPLHF. The CDR3 DNA is TGTGCCAGCAGGCCGGGGCAAAACTCACCCCTCCACTTT.